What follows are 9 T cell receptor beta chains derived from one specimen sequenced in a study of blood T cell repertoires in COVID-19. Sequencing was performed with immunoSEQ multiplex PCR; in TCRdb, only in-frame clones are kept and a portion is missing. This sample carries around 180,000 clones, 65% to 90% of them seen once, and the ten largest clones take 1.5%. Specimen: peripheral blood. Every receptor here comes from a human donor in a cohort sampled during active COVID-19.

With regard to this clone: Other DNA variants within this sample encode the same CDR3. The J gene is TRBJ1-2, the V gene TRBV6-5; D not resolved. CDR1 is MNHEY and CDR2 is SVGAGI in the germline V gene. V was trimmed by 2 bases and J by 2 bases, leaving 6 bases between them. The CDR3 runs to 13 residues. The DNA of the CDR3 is TGTGCCAGCAGTTACCGTCAGAACTATGGCTACACCTTC. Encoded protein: CASSYRQNYGYTF.

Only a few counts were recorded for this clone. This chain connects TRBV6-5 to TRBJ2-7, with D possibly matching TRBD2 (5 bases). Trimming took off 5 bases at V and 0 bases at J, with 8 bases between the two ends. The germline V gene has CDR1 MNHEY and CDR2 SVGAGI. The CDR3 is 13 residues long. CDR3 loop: CASSIGSSYEQYF. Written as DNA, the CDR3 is TGTGCCAGCAGTATTGGGAGCTCCTACGAGCAGTACTTC.

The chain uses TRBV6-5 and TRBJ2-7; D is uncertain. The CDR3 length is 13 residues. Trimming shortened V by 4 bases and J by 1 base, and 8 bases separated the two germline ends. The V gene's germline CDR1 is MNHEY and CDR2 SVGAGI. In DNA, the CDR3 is TGTGCCAGCAGTTTACACCCGTCCTACGAGCAGTACTTC. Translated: CASSLHPSYEQYF.

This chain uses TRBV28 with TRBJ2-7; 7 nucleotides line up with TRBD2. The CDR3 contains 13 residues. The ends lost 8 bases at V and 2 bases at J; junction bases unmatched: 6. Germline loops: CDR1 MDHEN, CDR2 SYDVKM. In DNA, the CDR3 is TGTGCCAGCCTCGGGACTACCCCCTACGAGCAGTACTTC. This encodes CASLGTTPYEQYF.

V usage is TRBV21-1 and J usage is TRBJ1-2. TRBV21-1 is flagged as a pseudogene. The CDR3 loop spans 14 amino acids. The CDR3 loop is CASRVEGPNYGYTF. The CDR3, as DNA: TGTGCCAGCAGGGTGGAGGGGCCTAACTATGGCTACACCTTC.

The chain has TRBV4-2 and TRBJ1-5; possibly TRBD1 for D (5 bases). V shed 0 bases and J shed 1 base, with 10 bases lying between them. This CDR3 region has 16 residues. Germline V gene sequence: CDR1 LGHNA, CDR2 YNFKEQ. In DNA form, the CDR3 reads TGTGCCAGCAGCCAAGAGGGGGGGTTCAGCAATCAGCCCCAGCATTTT. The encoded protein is CASSQEGGFSNQPQHF.

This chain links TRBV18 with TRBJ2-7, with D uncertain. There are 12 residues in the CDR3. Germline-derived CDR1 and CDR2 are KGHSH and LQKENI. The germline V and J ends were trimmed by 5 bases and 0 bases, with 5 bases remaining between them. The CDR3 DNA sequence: TGTGCCAGCTCATCCAGCTCCTACGAGCAGTACTTC. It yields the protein CASSSSSYEQYF. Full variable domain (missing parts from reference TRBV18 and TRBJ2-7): NAGVMQNPRHLVRRRGQEARLRCSPMKGHSHVYWYRQLPEEGLKFMVYLQKENIIDESGMPKERFSAEFPKEGPSILRIQQVVRGDSAAYFCASSSSSYEQYFGPGTRLTVT.

The CDR3 protein is CASSQNPTQGYHEQYF. The CDR3 nucleotides are TGCGCCAGCAGCCAAAATCCAACGCAGGGTTACCACGAGCAGTACTTC. This sequence joins TRBV4-1 and TRBJ2-7; possibly TRBD1 for D (5 bases). CDR1 is MGHRA, CDR2 YSYEKL, per germline. Trimming shortened V by 2 bases and J by 5 bases, and 19 bases separated the two germline ends. CDR3 length: 16 amino acids.

CDR3 protein: CASSTQITDTQYF. CDR3 bases: TGTGCCAGCAGTACGCAGATCACAGATACGCAGTATTTT. The V gene is TRBV12-3 or TRBV12-4, the J gene TRBJ2-3; no clear D gene. V lost 5 bases and J lost 2, with 8 bases in between. CDR3 size: 13 residues.